This T cell receptor beta chain was sequenced during a study of cytomegalovirus exposure and HLA in healthy donors. On the study more broadly: Per a later analysis, the 666 first-cohort and 120 or so validation repertoires shared one platform.

As concerns this clone: Its antigen is as yet unknown. A read error may produce the germline difference seen at one junction end.

Assay used: immunoSEQ multiplex PCR; TCRdb lists only in-frame clones, some missing. The sample carries hundreds of thousands of clones, roughly 85% recorded once. Study-level points and caveats: In the approximately 120 validation repertoires, a later analysis found that first-cohort TCR clusters tended to co-occur. In vitro data verified three CMV-associated chains as specific for CMV antigens. Associated with cytomegalovirus, according to the listing, were around 160 TCR beta chains.

This receptor was identified in a woman under 30 in good health and CMV-seronegative. The sample consisted of PBMCs.

The CDR3 region is CASTLEVNTEAFF. The CDR3 nucleotides are TGTGCCAGCACTTTAGAGGTAAACACTGAAGCTTTCTTT. The chain couples TRBV28 to TRBJ1-1; D is uncertain. Germline-derived CDR1 and CDR2 are MDHEN and SYDVKM. CDR3 length equals 13 residues.